This TCR beta chain is drawn from a study of shared clonotypes between healthy human individuals. CDR3 size: 15 residues. V lost 1 base, J lost 9 bases, and 13 bases lay in between. Germline V gives CDR1 KGHSH, CDR2 LQKENI. The data were produced by immunoSEQ multiplex PCR, yet TCRdb's version contains in-frame clones alone and is incomplete. The sample includes about 2.3 million clones, 85% to 95% seen only once; the top ten take approximately 0.41%. The sequence was obtained from a man younger than 35 in good health. Some clones in this sample may be carry-over from other donors' samples. Sequenced sample: naive CD4+ T cells from PBMCs. Subset indicated: CD45RA+ positively selected. This chain connects TRBV18 to TRBJ1-6, with a weak D call TRBD1 (5 bases). CDR3 amino acids: CASSPRDSGGSPLHF. In DNA, the CDR3 is TGTGCCAGCTCACCACGCGACTCCGGGGGTTCACCCCTCCACTTT.